This TCR beta chain is drawn from a study of post-analysis software for immune sequencing data. Findings and caveats of the study: Controls had lower frequencies than patients of roughly five TRBV segments, which included TRBV5-6, TRBV5-1 and TRBV20-1. Among multiple sclerosis patients, normalized Chao1 diversity was significantly below that of controls. Samples from one preparation batch, clustered by F measure, grouped strongly together.

The CDR3 runs 14 residues. Per the germline V gene, CDR1 is ENHRY and CDR2 is SYGVKD. V was pared by 3 bases and J by 7 bases, with 13 bases between. As to this clonotype: Its specificity is unknown.

The library was made from cDNA and included unique molecular identifiers. T cells numbering roughly 0.85 to 11 million gave rise to about 540,000 cDNA molecules. TCRdb analysed the PCR reads with MiXCR anew, one entry per CDR3 protein. The sample shows roughly 800,000 distinct CDR3 sequences, about 43% of them seen only once. Sequencing used blood. The chain joins TRBV10-3 to TRBJ2-1; no firm D call. The TCR was taken from a girl aged 5-17 years with multiple sclerosis. The CDR3 sequence is CAISDGPLGNEQFF. The CDR3 DNA follows: TGTGCCATCAGTGATGGGCCCCTTGGGAATGAGCAGTTCTTC.